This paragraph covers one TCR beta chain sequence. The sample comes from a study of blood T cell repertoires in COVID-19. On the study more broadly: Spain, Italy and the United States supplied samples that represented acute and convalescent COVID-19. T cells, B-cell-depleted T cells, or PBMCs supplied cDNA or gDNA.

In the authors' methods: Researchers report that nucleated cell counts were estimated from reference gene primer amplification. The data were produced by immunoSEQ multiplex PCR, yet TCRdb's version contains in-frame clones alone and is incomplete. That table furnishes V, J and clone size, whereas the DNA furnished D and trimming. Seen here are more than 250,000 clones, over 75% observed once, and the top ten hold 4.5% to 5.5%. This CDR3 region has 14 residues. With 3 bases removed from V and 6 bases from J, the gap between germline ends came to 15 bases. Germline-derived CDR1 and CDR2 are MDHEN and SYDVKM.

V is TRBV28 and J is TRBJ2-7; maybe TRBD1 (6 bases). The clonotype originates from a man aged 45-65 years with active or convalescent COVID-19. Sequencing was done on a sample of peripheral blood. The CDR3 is CASSFRGTRGEQYF. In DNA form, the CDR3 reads TGTGCCAGCAGTTTTCGGGGAACCAGGGGCGAGCAGTACTTC.